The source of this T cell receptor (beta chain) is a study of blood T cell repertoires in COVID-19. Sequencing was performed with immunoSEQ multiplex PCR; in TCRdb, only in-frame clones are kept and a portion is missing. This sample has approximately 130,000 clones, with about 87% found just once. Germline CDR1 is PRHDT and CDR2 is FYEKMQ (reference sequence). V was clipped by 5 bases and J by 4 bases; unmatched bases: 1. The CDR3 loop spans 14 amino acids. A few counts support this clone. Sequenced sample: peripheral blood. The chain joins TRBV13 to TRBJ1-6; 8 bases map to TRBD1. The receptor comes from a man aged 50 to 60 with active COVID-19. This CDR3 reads CASSRTGYNSPLHF. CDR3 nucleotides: TGTGCCAGCAGCCGGACAGGGTATAATTCACCCCTCCACTTT.